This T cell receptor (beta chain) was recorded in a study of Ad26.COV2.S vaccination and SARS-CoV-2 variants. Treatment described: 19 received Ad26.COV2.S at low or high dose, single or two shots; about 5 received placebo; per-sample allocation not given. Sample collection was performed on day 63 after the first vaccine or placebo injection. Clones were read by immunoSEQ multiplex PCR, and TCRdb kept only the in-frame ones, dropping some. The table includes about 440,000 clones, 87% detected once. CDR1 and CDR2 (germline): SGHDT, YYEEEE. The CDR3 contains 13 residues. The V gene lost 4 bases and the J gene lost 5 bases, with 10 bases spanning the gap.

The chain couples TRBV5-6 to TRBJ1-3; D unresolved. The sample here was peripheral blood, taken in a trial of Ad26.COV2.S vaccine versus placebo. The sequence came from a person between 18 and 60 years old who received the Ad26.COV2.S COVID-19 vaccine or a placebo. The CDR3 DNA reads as TGTGCCAGCAGCCAACTTTACAGAAACACCATATATTTT. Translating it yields CASSQLYRNTIYF.